Following are 12 T cell receptor beta chains from one sample sequenced in a study of OX40 agonist ivuxolimab in advanced cancers. Measured with immunoSEQ multiplex PCR; TCRdb has only the in-frame clones, and not every one. Altogether roughly 75,000 clones are present, 86% being singletons, with the ten largest covering 2.8%. Sequenced material: CD4+ or CD8+ T cells sorted from blood, taken in a trial of the OX40 agonist ivuxolimab. The receptors stem from an adult with an advanced solid tumor such as melanoma, head and neck, liver or kidney cancer.

The V gene is TRBV2, the J gene TRBJ2-2; D is unclear. Trimming took off 3 bases at V and 4 bases at J, with 6 bases between the two ends. Germline loops: CDR1 SNHLY, CDR2 FYNNEI. CDR3 length: 13 residues. The CDR3, as DNA: TGTGCCAGCAGTGAGAGAGCCACCGGGGAGCTGTTTTTT. It is translated as CASSERATGELFF.

V is TRBV27 and J is TRBJ2-5; D is perhaps TRBD1 (6 bases). The CDR3 totals 16 residues. Trimming took 1 base from V and 2 from J, leaving 14 bases between them. Looked up from germline, CDR1 is MNHEY and CDR2 is SMNVEV (reference sequence). CDR3 in amino acids: CASSLFGDITQETQYF. CDR3 nucleotide sequence: TGTGCCAGCAGTTTATTCGGGGACATTACTCAAGAGACCCAGTACTTC.

This chain uses TRBV25-1 with TRBJ1-3; D not resolved. The V gene lost 6 bases and the J gene lost 4 bases, with 4 bases spanning the gap. The CDR3 consists of 11 residues. Looked up from germline, CDR1 is MGHDK and CDR2 is SYGVNS. This CDR3 reads CASRRGNTIYF. CDR3 sequence (DNA): TGTGCCAGCAGGCGGGGAAACACCATATATTTT.

J is TRBJ1-2 and V is TRBV7-2, with 12 bases fitting TRBD1. V trimming: 2 bases; J trimming: 7 bases; junction bases outside the gene matches: 5. This CDR3 has 15 amino acids. Per the germline V gene, CDR1 is SGHTA and CDR2 is FQGNSA. The CDR3 spells CASSLLGQGAFGYTF. The CDR3 DNA sequence: TGTGCCAGCAGCTTACTGGGACAGGGGGCTTTTGGCTACACCTTC.

The V call is TRBV29-1, the J call TRBJ1-1; maybe TRBD1 (5 bases). The V gene's germline CDR1 is SQVTM and CDR2 ANQGSEA. The V end lost 4 bases, the J end lost 7 bases, and 22 bases lay between the germline ends. The CDR3 has 15 amino acids. This chain's CDR3 is CSVARGRSGGNEAFF. The CDR3 nucleotides are TGCAGCGTTGCTAGGGGCCGATCGGGGGGAAATGAAGCTTTCTTT. Supplemented by reference TRBV29-1 and TRBJ1-1, the full variable domain reads SAVISQKPSRDICQRGTSLTIQCQVDSQVTMMFWYRQQPGQSLTLIATANQGSEATYESGFVIDKFPISRPNLTFSTLTVSNMSPEDSSIYLCSVARGRSGGNEAFFGQGTRLTVV.

The rearrangement links TRBV5-6 to TRBJ2-7; no clear D. The length of the CDR3 is 13 residues. Germline CDR1 and CDR2: SGHDT and YYEEEE. Trimming shortened V by 4 bases and J by 5 bases, and 13 bases separated the two germline ends. CDR3 sequence reads: CASSPGPGDEQYF. The CDR3 bases are TGTGCCAGCAGCCCTGGTCCCGGCGACGAGCAGTACTTC.

The rearrangement uses TRBV18 and TRBJ2-7; D ambiguous. Trimming pared 3 bases from V and 13 bases from J, leaving 19 bases between. Germline V gene lookup returns CDR1 KGHSH and CDR2 LQKENI. This CDR3 comprises 13 residues. CDR3 sequence: CASSPADEPPIYF. Here the CDR3 DNA reads TGTGCCAGCTCACCCGCCGATGAACCTCCCATTTACTTC. The full variable domain, in which reference TRBV18 and TRBJ2-7 provide the parts outside the CDR3, is NAGVMQNPRHLVRRRGQEARLRCSPMKGHSHVYWYRQLPEEGLKFMVYLQKENIIDESGMPKERFSAEFPKEGPSILRIQQVVRGDSAAYFCASSPADEPPIYFGPGTRLTVT.

This sequence joins TRBV7-2 and TRBJ1-2, with D possibly matching TRBD1 (5 bases). CDR3 length: 14 residues. Per the germline V gene, CDR1 is SGHTA and CDR2 is FQGNSA. Between the trimmed V and J ends, which lost 1 base and 6 bases, there was a span of 12 bases. The CDR3, as DNA: TGTGCCAGCAGCTTAGACGGGGGTTCAAATGGCTACACCTTC. Translation gives CASSLDGGSNGYTF.

CDR3 DNA: TGTGCCAGCAGCTCGGGACTAGCGGGTCATGAGCAGTTCTTC. It is translated as CASSSGLAGHEQFF. V is TRBV7-3 and J is TRBJ2-1; TRBD2 matches 12 bases. With 4 bases clipped from V and 8 bases from J, the junction kept 3 bases outside the gene matches. This CDR3 spans 14 amino acids. The germline gives CDR1 SGHTA, CDR2 FQGTGA.

V usage is TRBV20-1 and J usage is TRBJ2-1; D unresolved. This CDR3 contains 11 residues. Trimming cost V 3 bases and J 0 bases, with 0 bases left between them. Germline values: CDR1 DFQATT, CDR2 SNEGSKA (reference sequence). The CDR3 reads CSASSYNEQFF. The CDR3 nucleotides read TGCAGTGCTAGCTCCTACAATGAGCAGTTCTTC.

The rearrangement uses TRBV14 and TRBJ1-4; no firm D call. With 4 bases removed from V and 6 bases from J, the gap between germline ends came to 9 bases. The CDR3 is 13 amino acids. The germline gives CDR1 SGHDN, CDR2 FVKESK. The CDR3 loop is CASSRGRDEKLFF. The CDR3 coding sequence is TGTGCCAGCAGCCGAGGACGAGATGAAAAACTGTTTTTT.

This clone was detected once. This sequence joins TRBV29-1 and TRBJ2-7, with TRBD2 matching 10 bases. The trim removed 0 bases at V and 1 base at J, leaving 6 bases unmatched. From germline, CDR1 is SQVTM and CDR2 ANQGSEA. The CDR3 extends over 16 amino acids. CDR3 bases: TGCAGCGTTGAAGATGAACCTAGCGGGGGTTCCTACGAGCAGTACTTC. Its protein product is CSVEDEPSGGSYEQYF.